The 17 T cell receptor beta chains below come from one sample, sequenced in a study of Ad26.COV2.S vaccination and SARS-CoV-2 variants. The treatment denotes: some 20 received Ad26.COV2.S at low or high dose, single or two shots; roughly 5 received placebo; per-sample allocation not given. Collection of the samples took place on day 63 after the first injection of vaccine or placebo. This table comes from immunoSEQ multiplex PCR, and its TCRdb copy is limited to in-frame clones, with some not included. The data contain about 680,000 clones, about 89% of them singletons. The sample was peripheral blood, taken in a trial of Ad26.COV2.S vaccine versus placebo. These receptors originate from a person aged 18-60 years who received the Ad26.COV2.S COVID-19 vaccine or a placebo.

J is TRBJ1-2 and V is TRBV7-9; D is unresolved. Deletions cut 7 bases from V and 4 bases from J, with 22 bases between. CDR1 and CDR2 from the germline V gene are SEHNR and FQNEAQ (reference sequence). The CDR3 contains 16 residues. The CDR3 DNA reads as TGTGCCAGCACCCCCCCTGGATCTTCGGACGTCTATGGCTACACCTTC. Translated: CASTPPGSSDVYGYTF.

The genes are TRBV5-4 and TRBJ2-5; no definite D call. The germline V gene has CDR1 SGHNT and CDR2 YYREEE (reference sequence). The V gene lost 2 bases and the J gene lost 5 bases, with 13 bases spanning the gap. The length of the CDR3 is 14 residues. CDR3: CASSFGQRKETQYF. The CDR3 coding sequence is TGTGCCAGCAGCTTCGGGCAGAGGAAGGAGACCCAGTACTTC.

The chain combines TRBV19 with TRBJ1-2; unclear D gene. The CDR3 has 15 amino acids. V gave up 4 bases and J gave up 4 bases, with 16 bases separating them. Germline lookup yields CDR1 LNHDA and CDR2 SQIVND (reference sequence). The CDR3 sequence: CASSTPDYPLYGYTF. CDR3 bases: TGTGCCAGTAGTACCCCCGACTACCCACTCTATGGCTACACCTTC.

V is TRBV30 and J is TRBJ2-5; 11 bases fit TRBD2. There are 16 residues in the CDR3. Germline-derived CDR1 and CDR2 are GTSNPN and SVGIG (reference sequence). V shed 3 bases, J shed 2 bases, and the junction held 8 bases outside the gene matches. CDR3 sequence (DNA): TGTGCCTGGAGCCTCGGGCTAGCGGGGGGACAAGAGACCCAGTACTTC. It encodes CAWSLGLAGGQETQYF.

The chain links TRBV27 to TRBJ2-7; perhaps TRBD1 as D (6 bases). The CDR3 extends over 14 amino acids. Trimming removed 6 bases from V and 0 bases from J, with 12 bases in between. The germline gives CDR1 MNHEY, CDR2 SMNVEV (reference sequence). CDR3 in amino acids: CASRPQTGSYEQYF. Written as DNA, the CDR3 is TGTGCCAGCAGACCACAGACAGGCTCCTACGAGCAGTACTTC.

The CDR3 loop is CASSPWTGPQETQYF. DNA for the CDR3: TGTGCCAGCAGCCCCTGGACAGGGCCCCAAGAGACCCAGTACTTC. V usage is TRBV11-2 and J usage is TRBJ2-5, with 8 positions matching TRBD1. The CDR3 contains 15 residues. J gave up 1 base and V 5 bases, and 6 bases lay outside the gene matches. CDR1 and CDR2 (germline): SGHAT, FQNNGV.

The chain is built from TRBV5-4 and TRBJ1-3; D is possibly TRBD1 (6 bases). The CDR3 length is 15 residues. Deletions cut 2 bases from V and 1 base from J, with 10 bases between. The germline CDR1 and CDR2 sequences are SGHNT and YYREEE (reference sequence). In DNA form, the CDR3 reads TGTGCCAGCAGCTTTGGTACAGGGTCTGGAAACACCATATATTTT. Protein sequence: CASSFGTGSGNTIYF.

This clone was observed a handful of times. V is TRBV7-9 and J is TRBJ1-1; D unclear. V was pared by 4 bases and J by 1 base, with 13 bases between. The germline CDR1 and CDR2 sequences are SEHNR and FQNEAQ (reference sequence). The CDR3 sequence is 15 residues long. CDR3 DNA: TGTGCCAGCAGCTGGGCGGACGTGAGGAACACTGAAGCTTTCTTT. Translating it yields CASSWADVRNTEAFF.

V usage is TRBV4-3 and J usage is TRBJ2-1; 8 bases line up with TRBD1. This CDR3 contains 14 residues. Germline V gene lookup returns CDR1 LGHNA and CDR2 YSLEER. V gave up 0 bases and J gave up 8 bases; unmatched junction bases: 3. The CDR3, as DNA: TGCGCCAGCAGCCAAGAATGGGGACAGGATGAGCAGTTCTTC. Its translation: CASSQEWGQDEQFF.

The chain has TRBV25-1 and TRBJ2-7, with D possibly TRBD2 on 5 matching bases. V shed 6 bases and J shed 2 bases, with 11 bases lying between them. Germline-derived CDR1 and CDR2 are MGHDK and SYGVNS. CDR3 length: 13 amino acids. The CDR3 region is CASSRGPTYEQYF. In DNA form, the CDR3 reads TGTGCCAGCAGCCGGGGTCCCACCTACGAGCAGTACTTC.

This chain joins TRBV7-9 and TRBJ1-2, with TRBD1 identical over 10 bases. The germline CDR1 and CDR2 sequences are SEHNR and FQNEAQ (reference sequence). V trimming: 5 bases; J trimming: 5 bases; junction bases outside the gene matches: 5. The CDR3 consists of 14 residues. The CDR3 sequence is CASSPSGQGYGYTF. CDR3 sequence (DNA): TGTGCCAGCAGCCCTTCGGGACAGGGGTATGGCTACACCTTC.

The chain has TRBV7-2 and TRBJ2-5; TRBD2 might be the D (6 bases). The V gene lost 3 bases and the J gene lost 5 bases, with 13 bases spanning the gap. From germline, CDR1 is SGHTA and CDR2 FQGNSA. The CDR3 contains 14 residues. CDR3 bases: TGTGCCAGCAGCTTTGCCGGGGCGGGGGAGACCCAGTACTTC. Translation: CASSFAGAGETQYF.

This chain connects TRBV12-5 to TRBJ2-7; either TRBD1 or TRBD2 may fit D (5 bases each). The V gene's germline CDR1 is LGHNT and CDR2 FRNRAP. The V and J ends lost 4 bases and 0 bases respectively, with 13 bases between them. The CDR3 is 15 residues long. The CDR3 bases are TGTGCTAGTGGTTCTGGGACGGGCTCCTCCTACGAGCAGTACTTC. Translation gives CASGSGTGSSYEQYF.

V gene TRBV4-3 combines with J gene TRBJ1-1; perhaps TRBD1 as D (5 bases). CDR3 size: 14 residues. Trimming cost V 1 base and J 5 bases, with 11 bases left between them. Germline assignment: CDR1 LGHNA and CDR2 YSLEER. CDR3 coding DNA: TGCGCCAGCAGCCAAGGCCTACAGGAGACTGAAGCTTTCTTT. Amino acids: CASSQGLQETEAFF.

The chain joins TRBV4-1 to TRBJ1-2; a possible D gene is TRBD1 (6 bases). Between the trimmed V and J ends, which lost 2 bases and 1 base, there was a span of 11 bases. The CDR3 spans 15 residues. Per germline, CDR1 MGHRA and CDR2 YSYEKL. CDR3 bases: TGCGCCAGCAGCCAACCCGGGACAAGTAACTATGGCTACACCTTC. This sequence encodes CASSQPGTSNYGYTF.

This clone was seen once. The gene calls are TRBV7-2 and TRBJ2-7; D might be TRBD1 or TRBD2, each matching 5 bases. The CDR3 runs to 17 residues. Looked up from germline, CDR1 is SGHTA and CDR2 is FQGNSA. The germline V and J ends were trimmed by 1 base and 0 bases, with 16 bases remaining between them. This CDR3 reads CASSLGSTGGSSYEQYF. The CDR3 DNA reads as TGTGCCAGCAGCTTAGGTTCGACTGGGGGAAGCTCCTACGAGCAGTACTTC. The full variable domain, completed using reference TRBV7-2 and TRBJ2-7, is GAGVSQSPSNKVTEKGKDVELRCDPISGHTALYWYRQSLGQGLEFLIYFQGNSAPDKSGLPSDRFSAERTGGSVSTLTIQRTQQEDSAVYLCASSLGSTGGSSYEQYFGPGTRLTVT.

Details on this clone: One junction end does not reproduce the germline sequence, and a read error may be involved. The chain links TRBV11-2 to TRBJ2-3, with D possibly being TRBD2 (5 bases). Per germline, CDR1 SGHAT and CDR2 FQNNGV. The CDR3 is made up of 11 amino acids. Here the CDR3 reads CASSENSAHNF. The CDR3 DNA reads as TGTGCCAGCAGCGAAAATAGCGCTCACAATTTT.